This entry lists 5 T cell receptor beta chains sequenced from one sample in a study of T cell clones after liver transplantation. Method: immunoSEQ multiplex PCR; TCRdb's copy keeps in-frame clones and lacks some. The data show around 20,000 clones, over 75% seen once. The specimen comprised CD8+ T cells from blood, sampled before liver transplant. All receptors derive from a human donor who received a liver transplant.

This clone was seen only a few times. The CDR3 here is CASSQGIAGGPDTQYF. The CDR3 DNA sequence: TGCGCCAGCAGCCAAGGGATAGCGGGCGGTCCAGATACGCAGTATTTT. The rearrangement links TRBV4-3 to TRBJ2-3; 7 bases match TRBD2. Germline V gene lookup returns CDR1 LGHNA and CDR2 YSLEER. The trim removed 1 base at V and 4 bases at J, leaving 8 bases unmatched. The CDR3 loop spans 16 amino acids.

The table lists this clone with a count of one. The chain recombines TRBV27 with TRBJ2-3; TRBD2 aligns across 10 bases. Per germline, CDR1 MNHEY and CDR2 SMNVEV (reference sequence). The CDR3 covers 18 residues. The J segment lost 8 bases and the V segment lost 8 bases, leaving 22 bases of the junction unmatched. For the CDR3, the DNA is TGTGCCAGCTTCCCTTTAGCCTCCCCGACTAGCGGGCGGGGTACGCAGTATTTT. Translation gives CASFPLASPTSGRGTQYF.

The chain couples TRBV30 to TRBJ2-2, with 10 bases aligning to TRBD2. The J segment lost 8 bases and the V segment lost 0 bases, leaving 9 bases of the junction unmatched. The CDR3 is made up of 16 amino acids. Germline V gene data show CDR1 as GTSNPN and CDR2 as SVGIG (reference sequence). The CDR3 loop is CAWSVPAGGSGGELFF. CDR3 nucleotides: TGTGCCTGGAGTGTACCAGCGGGAGGGTCGGGAGGGGAGCTGTTTTTT. The entire variable domain, with the rest obtained from reference TRBV30 and TRBJ2-2, is as follows: SQTIHQWPATLVQPVGSPLSLECTVEGTSNPNLYWYRQAAGRGLQLLFYSVGIGQISSEVPQNLSASRPQDRQFILSSKKLLLSDSGFYLCAWSVPAGGSGGELFFGEGSRLTVL.

The V call is TRBV7-6, the J call TRBJ1-1; no clear D gene. The CDR3 covers 13 residues. The germline V gene encodes CDR1 SGHVS and CDR2 FNYEAQ. Trimming stripped 5 bases from V and 1 base from J, with 8 bases between. The chain's CDR3 is CASSLGENTEAFF. The CDR3, as DNA: TGTGCCAGCAGCCTCGGGGAGAACACTGAAGCTTTCTTT.

The genes are TRBV5-1 and TRBJ2-1, with D tentatively TRBD1 (6 bases). Germline V gives CDR1 SGHRS, CDR2 YFSETQ. The CDR3 runs to 14 residues. Trimming stripped 1 base from V and 5 bases from J, with 10 bases between. CDR3 DNA sequence: TGCGCCAGCAGCTTGACGCAGGGGCACAATGAGCAGTTCTTC. Amino acid sequence: CASSLTQGHNEQFF. Together with reference TRBV5-1 and TRBJ2-1, the CDR3 gives the full variable domain: KAGVTQTPRYLIKTRGQQVTLSCSPISGHRSVSWYQQTPGQGLQFLFEYFSETQRNKGNFPGRFSGRQFSNSRSEMNVSTLELGDSALYLCASSLTQGHNEQFFGPGTRLTVL.